This T cell receptor (beta chain) was identified during a study of molecular identifiers for immune sequencing clone quantification (dated 2018 in TCRdb). About the study as a whole: For a replicate experiment, RNA from around 20,000 or 99,000 naive CD8 T cells was divided into five aliquots, of which four were sequenced. This methods study used CD8 T cells to benchmark TCR RNA copy counting and molecular-identifier clustering-based TCR repertoire sequencing (MIDCIRS).

The method behind the library was PCR. The instrument given in TCRdb is Illumina HiSeq 4000. Bulk TCR libraries were made following a previously described method, with the TCR primers given in Table S5. The Qiagen AllPrep DNA/RNA kit was used to purify total RNA. Reads from multiple sequencing runs of the same library were pooled before analysis. Per the source publication's procedure: Reads were retained only if an exact TCR constant sequence was present, and the retained reads were trimmed to 150 nt and grouped according to their 12-nt molecular barcodes. Reads within each barcode group were sub-clustered using a 15% Levenshtein threshold, and quality-weighted consensus sequences were constructed for each RNA molecule. Non-functional sequences were filtered out, along with any lower-count sequence sitting one edit away from another sequence. Barcode sub-clusters with fewer than 20% of the maximum read count were removed, based on fitting two negative binomial distributions. The raw public reads went through TCRdb reprocessing: fastp at Q25, MiXCR clone calling, in-frame beta chains kept. For every CDR3 protein sequence, its rows merge into one entry that carries the most common genes and DNA. These V and J calls are TCRdb output, not the study's own analysis. A total of 85,000 to 100,000 distinct CDR3 sequences appear in this sample, over 20% of them only once. The biggest ten clones account for roughly 1% of the sample.

This clonotype was observed many times. The antigen this receptor binds is unknown. No much larger clonotype is one base removed from it; base qualities were not supplied. Summary of the overall study and its limitations: When barcode sub-clustering was omitted, TCR diversity was inflated by chimeric consensus sequences, with chimeras reaching as high as 47%. The sizes of highly expanded clones could end up underestimated when identical TCR molecules share a barcode. The naive libraries included spiked-in Jurkat TCR RNA (around 9 copies' worth), and this RNA is not part of the donor repertoire. In CMV-specific effector cells, clones with more than 20 RNA copies accounted for over 99% of molecules, whereas in naive cells such clones accounted for under 1%. Spiked-in Jurkat TCR RNA equivalent to a single cell was reported to be detectable even among 750,000 to 1,000,000 naive CD8 T cells. Modeling estimated approximately 3 recovered TCR RNA copies per cell, compared with about ten by digital PCR, which implies roughly 30% capture efficiency.

Libraries of naive CD8 T cells were built from anywhere between about 19,000 and 1,100,000 sorted cells, with 10%, 30% or 50% of the purified RNA used. On a BD FACSAria II, naive CD8 T cells were FACS-sorted as CD8+CD4-CCR7+CD45RA+ and collected into RLT Plus buffer. Detection sensitivity was tested by spiking Jurkat RNA equal to roughly 9 TCR copies' worth into samples containing roughly 17,000-1,100,000 naive CD8 T cells. CD8 T cells were enriched using RosetteSep CD8+ T Cell Enrichment Cocktail and Ficoll-Paque, and the enriched cells then underwent ACK red cell lysis. Based on the germline V gene (reference sequence), the CDR1 and CDR2 sequences are PRHDT and FYEKMQ. Including the terminal cysteine and phenylalanine, the CDR3 comprises 16 residues. The entry retains the CDR3 DNA only, 48 bases that are in frame from base 1. V loses 5 bases of germline sequence and J loses 0 bases, and the interval between the two ends is 15 bases.

The origin of this receptor is a human donor in good health. Some libraries in this study had Jurkat cell RNA spiked in. The chain is encoded by TRBV13 joined to TRBJ2-3; the D gene is perhaps TRBD2, on 6 matching bases. Material: naive CD8+ T cells from blood, with Jurkat cell RNA spiked in. This specimen's cell subset or site label, per the study, means: FACS-sorted CD8+CD4-CCR7+CD45RA+ naive T cells. CDR3 protein: CASSPTRLGSTDTQYF. The nucleotides are TGTGCCAGCAGCCCGACACGACTAGGCAGCACAGATACGCAGTATTTT.